The 26 T cell receptor beta chains presented below share a single source sample, sequenced in a study of blood T cell repertoires in COVID-19. Sequencing used immunoSEQ multiplex PCR; TCRdb keeps in-frame clones, though not all of them. The table lists about 270,000 clones, about 87% of them singletons. Sequenced input: PBMCs or T cells enriched from blood (not recorded which). These receptors all stem from a woman aged 45-59 years who had recovered from COVID-19.

The chain links TRBV7-2 to TRBJ1-6; 7 bases agree with TRBD1. The CDR3 length is 15 residues. Germline V gene data show CDR1 as SGHTA and CDR2 as FQGNSA. J gave up 7 bases and V 5 bases, and 8 bases lay outside the gene matches. The CDR3 DNA sequence: TGTGCCAGCAGCCAAAGGGACAGCCAAAATTCACCCCTCCACTTT. It translates to CASSQRDSQNSPLHF.

The rearrangement joins TRBV11-2 to TRBJ1-5, with D hard to call. Trimming removed 0 bases from V and 6 bases from J, with 9 bases in between. The CDR3 has 14 amino acids. Germline CDR1 SGHAT, CDR2 FQNNGV. The CDR3 loop reads CASSLESSSQPQHF. In DNA, the CDR3 is TGTGCCAGCAGCTTAGAGTCATCGAGTCAGCCCCAGCATTTT.

The CDR3 loop reads CASSHQGGRGADYGYTF. CDR3 DNA sequence: TGTGCCAGCAGCCACCAAGGCGGTCGGGGGGCAGACTATGGCTACACCTTC. The chain combines TRBV7-9 with TRBJ1-2; TRBD1 might be the D (6 bases). This CDR3 region has 17 residues. Germline V gene data show CDR1 as SEHNR and CDR2 as FQNEAQ (reference sequence). V shed 5 bases and J shed 3 bases, with 22 bases lying between them.

This chain connects TRBV15 to TRBJ1-5; 7 bases map to TRBD1. The CDR3 covers 14 residues. Germline V gene sequence: CDR1 LNHNV, CDR2 YYDKDF (reference sequence). V lost 3 bases, J lost 5 bases, and 4 bases stayed unmatched. CDR3 in DNA: TGTGCCACCAGCAGGACAGGGCTTGATCAGCCCCAGCATTTT. The encoded protein is CATSRTGLDQPQHF.

The chain links TRBV18 to TRBJ1-4; 8 bases are a match to TRBD1. Trimming removed 3 bases from V and 3 bases from J; junction bases left unmatched: 15. Germline CDR1 reads KGHSH; CDR2 reads LQKENI. The CDR3 contains 19 residues. The CDR3 reads CASSPQRAGGFSANEKLFF. In DNA, the CDR3 is TGTGCCAGCTCACCTCAGAGGGCAGGGGGCTTTTCCGCTAATGAAAAACTGTTTTTT.

The chain is built from TRBV7-6 and TRBJ1-1; D possibly corresponds to TRBD1 (6 bases). There are 13 residues in the CDR3. The germline V and J ends were trimmed by 6 bases and 1 base, with 9 bases remaining between them. Germline CDR1 reads SGHVS; CDR2 reads FNYEAQ. The CDR3 spells CASSLQGNTEAFF. In DNA, the CDR3 is TGTGCCAGCAGTCTACAGGGGAACACTGAAGCTTTCTTT. Full variable domain (remainder filled in from reference TRBV7-6 and TRBJ1-1): GAGVSQSPRYKVTKRGQDVALRCDPISGHVSLYWYRQALGQGPEFLTYFNYEAQQDKSGLPNDRFSAERPEGSISTLTIQRTEQRDSAMYRCASSLQGNTEAFFGQGTRLTVV.

This clone showed up just a few times. V is TRBV7-2 and J is TRBJ1-2, with 10 positions matching TRBD1. The CDR3 spans 15 residues. The trim removed 4 bases at V and 6 bases at J, leaving 8 bases unmatched. The germline V gene encodes CDR1 SGHTA and CDR2 FQGNSA. CDR3 coding DNA: TGTGCCAGCAGCTCCCCGGGACAGGGGTGGGATGGCTACACCTTC. This translates into CASSSPGQGWDGYTF. Looking up the rest from reference TRBV7-2 and TRBJ1-2 gives the full variable domain: GAGVSQSPSNKVTEKGKDVELRCDPISGHTALYWYRQSLGQGLEFLIYFQGNSAPDKSGLPSDRFSAERTGGSVSTLTIQRTQQEDSAVYLCASSSPGQGWDGYTFGSGTRLTVV.

The V and J genes are TRBV7-6 and TRBJ1-1; D is unresolved. CDR1 is SGHVS and CDR2 is FNYEAQ in the germline V gene. V lost 1 base, J lost 0 bases, and 9 bases lay in between. The CDR3 loop spans 15 amino acids. CDR3 sequence: CASSLDAGLNTEAFF. The DNA for the CDR3 is TGTGCCAGCAGCTTAGATGCAGGTTTGAACACTGAAGCTTTCTTT.

The CDR3 is CASSQARTGKETQYF. In DNA, the CDR3 is TGCGCCAGCAGCCAAGCCCGGACAGGGAAAGAGACCCAGTACTTC. The chain joins TRBV4-3 to TRBJ2-5; 8 bases are shared with TRBD1. V lost 1 base, J lost 3 bases, and 4 bases stayed unmatched. There are 15 residues in the CDR3. Germline CDR1 and CDR2: LGHNA and YSLEER.

The chain employs TRBV30 and TRBJ2-5; 13 bases line up with TRBD2. Germline CDR1 and CDR2: GTSNPN and SVGIG (reference sequence). There are 17 residues in the CDR3. V gave up 5 bases and J gave up 5 bases; unmatched junction bases: 14. CDR3 sequence (DNA): TGTGCCTGGGGGAGACTAGCGGGAGGAGCGCGGCGGGAGACCCAGTACTTC. Encoded protein: CAWGRLAGGARRETQYF.

V and J are TRBV19 and TRBJ2-1; 7 nucleotides align to TRBD1. Germline trimming cut 4 bases from V and 4 bases from J; bases unmatched to any gene: 10. The CDR3 is made up of 16 amino acids. CDR1 is LNHDA and CDR2 is SQIVND in the germline V gene (reference sequence). Here the CDR3 DNA reads TGTGCCAGTAGTAGGGGGAGTGTCAGGGGGTACAATGAGCAGTTCTTC. Encoded protein: CASSRGSVRGYNEQFF.

The V call is TRBV23-1, the J call TRBJ2-7; D unclear. TRBV23-1 is labeled an ORF, and its function is uncertain. Trimming shortened V by 0 bases and J by 0 bases, and 6 bases separated the two germline ends. The CDR3 sequence is 14 residues long. The CDR3 here is CASSQSPVSYEQYF. In DNA, the CDR3 is TGCGCCAGCAGTCAATCCCCCGTCTCCTACGAGCAGTACTTC.

The chain links TRBV9 to TRBJ2-1, with D perhaps TRBD2 (6 bases). CDR1 and CDR2 from the germline V gene are SGDLS and YYNGEE. The CDR3 extends over 14 amino acids. The V end lost 4 bases, the J end lost 6 bases, and 14 bases lay between the germline ends. The CDR3 DNA reads TGTGCCAGCAGCCTCCCGAGTAGCGGCAATGAGCAGTTCTTC. Its translation: CASSLPSSGNEQFF.

This clone showed up just once. The chain recombines TRBV28 with TRBJ1-2; 8 bases are a match to TRBD1. Germline V gene sequence: CDR1 MDHEN, CDR2 SYDVKM. V lost 3 bases, J lost 8 bases, and 17 bases stayed unmatched. This CDR3 region has 17 residues. CDR3 coding DNA: TGTGCCAGCAGTTTTGAACTTAGACAGGGGACTACTCGGGGCTACACCTTC. This gives the protein CASSFELRQGTTRGYTF.

This rearrangement joins TRBV6-5 to TRBJ2-7; 9 nucleotides match TRBD1. This CDR3 has 14 amino acids. V lost 6 bases to trimming and J lost 1 base; unmatched junction nucleotides: 4. CDR1 MNHEY and CDR2 SVGAGI come from the germline V gene. The CDR3 nucleotides are TGTGCCAGCAGACCGGGACAGGGTTCCTACGAGCAGTACTTC. Protein product: CASRPGQGSYEQYF.

The rearrangement links TRBV15 to TRBJ1-1; 7 bases match TRBD1. J lost 4 bases, V lost 1 base, and 9 bases had no gene match. The CDR3 is made up of 16 amino acids. CDR1 and CDR2 (germline): LNHNV, YYDKDF (reference sequence). Written as DNA, the CDR3 is TGTGCCACCAGCAGAGTGGCTCAGGGGGGCGGCACTGAAGCTTTCTTT. Amino acids: CATSRVAQGGGTEAFF.

J is TRBJ1-6 and V is TRBV30, with 12 bases that match TRBD1. V dropped 5 bases and J dropped 7; count of bases not matched to a gene: 3. This CDR3 has 14 residues. From germline, CDR1 is GTSNPN and CDR2 SVGIG (reference sequence). CDR3 DNA: TGTGCCTGGGGTGGGACAGGGGGCAATTCACCCCTCCACTTT. Protein product: CAWGGTGGNSPLHF.

The chain recombines TRBV5-1 with TRBJ2-1, with 11 bases that match TRBD2. Germline CDR1 is SGHRS and CDR2 is YFSETQ. CDR3 length: 17 amino acids. Trimming at V came to 0 bases and at J to 5 bases, leaving 7 bases not matched to a gene. The CDR3 sequence: CASSLASGTSGHNEQFF. For the CDR3, the DNA is TGCGCCAGCAGCTTGGCCTCAGGGACTAGCGGCCACAATGAGCAGTTCTTC.

V usage is TRBV27 and J usage is TRBJ1-1, with D perhaps matching TRBD1 (6 bases). This CDR3 has 16 residues. Germline V lookup: CDR1 MNHEY, CDR2 SMNVEV (reference sequence). Trimming shortened V by 5 bases and J by 0 bases, and 16 bases separated the two germline ends. The CDR3 reads CASSPNRAVMNTEAFF. The CDR3 DNA sequence: TGTGCCAGCAGTCCCAACAGGGCCGTCATGAACACTGAAGCTTTCTTT.

J is TRBJ1-2 and V is TRBV5-1, with 7 positions matching TRBD1. The CDR3 has 15 amino acids. Germline V gene lookup returns CDR1 SGHRS and CDR2 YFSETQ. The V segment lost 4 bases and the J segment 4 bases; nucleotides outside the gene matches: 10. As DNA, the CDR3 is TGCGCCAGCAGCGAAACCGGGACAGAGATCTATGGCTACACCTTC. Protein: CASSETGTEIYGYTF.

The V and J genes are TRBV2 and TRBJ2-6; TRBD1 aligns across 8 bases. V was clipped by 3 bases and J by 3 bases; unmatched bases: 7. The CDR3 spans 17 residues. The germline V gene has CDR1 SNHLY and CDR2 FYNNEI. CDR3: CASSDQTGVRGANVLTF. CDR3 bases: TGTGCCAGCAGTGATCAGACAGGGGTACGTGGGGCCAACGTCCTGACTTTC.

The CDR3 reads CSASTGGGYTEAFF. In DNA, the CDR3 is TGCAGTGCTAGTACAGGGGGCGGGTACACTGAAGCTTTCTTT. The rearrangement links TRBV20-1 to TRBJ1-1; 9 positions match TRBD1. J gave up 3 bases and V 3 bases, and 5 bases lay outside the gene matches. The CDR3 runs 14 residues. Germline V lookup: CDR1 DFQATT, CDR2 SNEGSKA (reference sequence).

V and J are TRBV27 and TRBJ1-1; 7 bases line up with TRBD1. The CDR3 runs 13 residues. Trimming at V came to 6 bases and at J to 6 bases, leaving 7 bases not matched to a gene. Germline lookup yields CDR1 MNHEY and CDR2 SMNVEV (reference sequence). CDR3: CASSGQVWSEAFF. Here the CDR3 DNA reads TGTGCCAGCAGCGGACAGGTCTGGTCTGAAGCTTTCTTT.

The V call is TRBV7-8, the J call TRBJ2-7; TRBD2 matches 7 bases. Germline V gene lookup returns CDR1 SGHVS and CDR2 FQNEAQ. The CDR3 loop spans 14 amino acids. The ends lost 4 bases at V and 0 bases at J; junction bases unmatched: 3. CDR3 loop: CASSSGGSSYEQYF. The CDR3 DNA reads TGTGCCAGCAGCTCGGGCGGGAGCTCCTACGAGCAGTACTTC.

The chain links TRBV6-2 or TRBV6-3 to TRBJ2-5; TRBD1 aligns across 8 bases. The CDR3 is 16 amino acids. V lost 4 bases, J lost 5 bases, and 12 bases stayed unmatched. CDR1 is MNHEY, CDR2 SVGEGT, per germline. As DNA, the CDR3 is TGTGCCAGCAGTTTCTCCCTGGACAGGGAGGTGGAGACCCAGTACTTC. The encoded protein is CASSFSLDREVETQYF.

The chain is built from TRBV4-1 and TRBJ1-2; 8 bases fit TRBD1. The CDR3 extends over 16 amino acids. Trimming took 5 bases from V and 2 from J; bases not matched to a gene: 10. Germline CDR1 MGHRA, CDR2 YSYEKL. CDR3 in DNA: TGCGCCAGCAGCTGGTCCCGGGACAGGAAGAACTATGGCTACACCTTC. Encoded protein: CASSWSRDRKNYGYTF.